This passage covers 30 T cell receptor beta chains from one sample sequenced in a study of blood T cell repertoires in COVID-19. Some clones are missing from TCRdb's copy, which holds only in-frame ones; the method was immunoSEQ multiplex PCR. The table includes 200,000 or so clones, approximately 91% detected once. The sequenced sample was peripheral blood. These receptors were obtained from a man aged 50-59 years with COVID-19, enrolled during active disease.

The rearrangement joins TRBV19 to TRBJ1-5; TRBD1 matches at 7 bases. The CDR3 is 15 residues long. V trimming: 0 bases; J trimming: 11 bases; junction bases outside the gene matches: 10. The germline V gene encodes CDR1 LNHDA and CDR2 SQIVND (reference sequence). Here the CDR3 reads CASSIDGTASSAQHF. CDR3 DNA: TGTGCCAGTAGTATAGACGGGACAGCTTCTTCGGCCCAGCATTTT. The full variable domain, its missing parts supplied by reference TRBV19 and TRBJ1-5, is DGGITQSPKYLFRKEGQNVTLSCEQNLNHDAMYWYRQDPGQGLRLIYYSQIVNDFQKGDIAEGYSVSREKKESFPLTVTSAQKNPTAFYLCASSIDGTASSAQHFGDGTRLSIL.

The chain joins TRBV6-6 to TRBJ2-1; a weak D match, TRBD2 (6 bases). The V gene lost 7 bases and the J gene lost 2 bases, with 18 bases spanning the gap. The CDR3 is 16 amino acids. Germline V gives CDR1 MNHNY, CDR2 SVGAGI (reference sequence). CDR3 in amino acids: CASTQVGGGAYNEQFF. CDR3 sequence (DNA): TGTGCCAGCACCCAAGTGGGGGGAGGCGCCTACAATGAGCAGTTCTTC.

This sequence joins TRBV27 and TRBJ1-2; 9 bases are a match to TRBD1. The CDR3 contains 15 residues. V was pared by 5 bases and J by 7 bases, with 11 bases of the junction left unmatched. CDR1 and CDR2 from the germline V gene are MNHEY and SMNVEV (reference sequence). The CDR3 spells CASSPSDRGIFGYTF. The CDR3 region has the DNA TGTGCCAGCAGTCCTTCGGACAGGGGAATCTTTGGCTACACCTTC.

The V call is TRBV29-1, the J call TRBJ2-5, with TRBD2 as a possible D gene (6 bases). Trimming removed 4 bases at V and 1 base at J, with 10 bases between. The CDR3 covers 13 residues. Germline V gives CDR1 SQVTM, CDR2 ANQGSEA. The CDR3 sequence: CSVAAGSQETQYF. CDR3 DNA: TGCAGCGTTGCAGCCGGGAGCCAAGAGACCCAGTACTTC. Combining the CDR3 with reference TRBV29-1 and TRBJ2-5 gives the whole variable domain SAVISQKPSRDICQRGTSLTIQCQVDSQVTMMFWYRQQPGQSLTLIATANQGSEATYESGFVIDKFPISRPNLTFSTLTVSNMSPEDSSIYLCSVAAGSQETQYFGPGTRLLVL.

This clone appeared once. The chain's CDR3 is CASSDTGLSGNTIYF. The CDR3 DNA reads TGTGCCAGCAGCGACACAGGTCTCTCTGGAAACACCATATATTTT. The chain recombines TRBV5-6 with TRBJ1-3, with D tentatively TRBD1 (5 bases). Germline-derived CDR1 and CDR2 are SGHDT and YYEEEE. Between the trimmed V and J ends, which lost 4 bases and 0 bases, there was a span of 11 bases. The CDR3 length is 15 residues.

This clone has more than one count but fewer than ten. V is TRBV2 and J is TRBJ1-1; 10 bases are a match to TRBD1. With 0 bases clipped from V and 12 bases from J, the junction kept 25 bases outside the gene matches. Germline CDR1 and CDR2: SNHLY and FYNNEI. This CDR3 has 20 amino acids. CDR3 in DNA: TGTGCCAGCAGTGAAGCTCTAAGCGTGCCCGGGACAGGGGATATCGGGACAACTTTCTTT. This sequence encodes CASSEALSVPGTGDIGTTFF.

This clone has more than one count but fewer than ten. CDR3 amino acids: CASSEAAVVGTDTQYF. The CDR3 DNA reads TGTGCCAGCAGTGAAGCTGCGGTGGTGGGCACAGATACGCAGTATTTT. The chain recombines TRBV2 with TRBJ2-3; unclear D gene. V lost 0 bases and J lost 1, with 11 bases in between. The CDR3 has 16 residues. The V gene's germline CDR1 is SNHLY and CDR2 FYNNEI.

The chain is built from TRBV27 and TRBJ2-5, with TRBD2 identical over 12 bases. The V segment lost 6 bases and the J segment 5 bases; nucleotides outside the gene matches: 4. The CDR3 has 14 residues. CDR1 MNHEY and CDR2 SMNVEV come from the germline V gene (reference sequence). For the CDR3, the DNA is TGTGCCAGCAGCACTAGCGGGGGGATCGAGACCCAGTACTTC. Protein product: CASSTSGGIETQYF.

V is TRBV18 and J is TRBJ2-2, with 8 bases identical to TRBD2. CDR1 is KGHSH, CDR2 LQKENI, per germline. The V segment lost 2 bases and the J segment 2 bases; nucleotides outside the gene matches: 4. CDR3 length: 16 amino acids. The CDR3 loop is CASSPFTSGNTGELFF. DNA for the CDR3: TGTGCCAGCTCACCATTCACTAGCGGCAACACCGGGGAGCTGTTTTTT.

The V call is TRBV9, the J call TRBJ1-1; possibly TRBD1 for D (5 bases). CDR3 size: 14 residues. Trimming stripped 4 bases from V and 1 base from J, with 11 bases between. Germline V gene sequence: CDR1 SGDLS, CDR2 YYNGEE. CDR3 in DNA: TGTGCCAGCAGCCCAACGCAGGGGAACACTGAAGCTTTCTTT. The encoded protein is CASSPTQGNTEAFF.

The chain couples TRBV7-2 to TRBJ2-5, with 10 bases that match TRBD2. The CDR3 length is 15 residues. The V and J ends lost 1 base and 6 bases, in that order; junction bases with no gene match: 5. Germline CDR1 reads SGHTA; CDR2 reads FQGNSA. CDR3 coding DNA: TGTGCCAGCAGCTTAGGGCCTAGCGGGAGCCAGACCCAGTACTTC. Translating gives CASSLGPSGSQTQYF.

In this sample, this clone turned up a few times. The chain joins TRBV4-1 to TRBJ2-1, with 7 positions matching TRBD1. V was clipped by 0 bases and J by 0 bases; unmatched bases: 2. The CDR3 extends over 16 amino acids. CDR1 MGHRA and CDR2 YSYEKL come from the germline V gene. For the CDR3, the DNA is TGCGCCAGCAGCCAAGATCGGACAGGCTCCTACAATGAGCAGTTCTTC. Translating it yields CASSQDRTGSYNEQFF.

The chain links TRBV7-8 to TRBJ1-1; D unresolved. The V gene's germline CDR1 is SGHVS and CDR2 FQNEAQ. The CDR3 runs to 14 residues. With 3 bases removed from V and 7 bases from J, the gap between germline ends came to 15 bases. For the CDR3, the DNA is TGTGCCAGCAGCTTCGCCGTCGAGTTCGGTGAAGCTTTCTTT. It is translated as CASSFAVEFGEAFF. Based on the CDR3 plus reference TRBV7-8 and TRBJ1-1, the full variable domain is GAGVSQSPRYKVAKRGQDVALRCDPISGHVSLFWYQQALGQGPEFLTYFQNEAQLDKSGLPSDRFFAERPEGSVSTLKIQRTQQEDSAVYLCASSFAVEFGEAFFGQGTRLTVV.

This chain joins TRBV19 and TRBJ1-5; D is perhaps TRBD1 (5 bases). CDR1 and CDR2 from the germline V gene are LNHDA and SQIVND (reference sequence). The ends were cut back, 5 bases at V and 5 bases at J, with 16 bases in the middle. This CDR3 is built from 15 residues. The CDR3 loop reads CASSGAGRWDQPQHF. CDR3 DNA sequence: TGTGCCAGTAGTGGGGCAGGGCGGTGGGATCAGCCCCAGCATTTT. Variable domain in full (rest from reference TRBV19 and TRBJ1-5): DGGITQSPKYLFRKEGQNVTLSCEQNLNHDAMYWYRQDPGQGLRLIYYSQIVNDFQKGDIAEGYSVSREKKESFPLTVTSAQKNPTAFYLCASSGAGRWDQPQHFGDGTRLSIL.

The chain employs TRBV6-4 and TRBJ2-3; 7 nucleotides line up with TRBD2. V shed 0 bases, J shed 7 bases, and the junction held 7 bases outside the gene matches. This CDR3 has 15 amino acids. Germline CDR1 and CDR2: MRHNA and SNTAGT. CDR3 coding DNA: TGTGCCAGCAGTGACTCTACCGGGGGGAGGAATACGCAGTATTTT. Its translation is CASSDSTGGRNTQYF.

A single count supports this clone. The genes are TRBV5-1 and TRBJ1-2, with TRBD1 matching over 7 bases. Germline trimming cut 4 bases from V and 7 bases from J; bases unmatched to any gene: 10. The CDR3 totals 14 residues. CDR1 SGHRS and CDR2 YFSETQ come from the germline V gene. CDR3 in amino acids: CASSVRQGSFGYTF. CDR3 DNA sequence: TGCGCCAGCAGCGTCAGACAGGGTTCTTTTGGCTACACCTTC. Full variable domain (missing parts from reference TRBV5-1 and TRBJ1-2): KAGVTQTPRYLIKTRGQQVTLSCSPISGHRSVSWYQQTPGQGLQFLFEYFSETQRNKGNFPGRFSGRQFSNSRSEMNVSTLELGDSALYLCASSVRQGSFGYTFGSGTRLTVV.

The chain has TRBV7-6 and TRBJ2-1; TRBD2 matches at 14 bases. Germline V CDR1 and CDR2: SGHVS, FNYEAQ. This CDR3 region has 16 residues. J gave up 8 bases and V 5 bases, and 8 bases lay outside the gene matches. Here the CDR3 DNA reads TGTGCCAGCAGCCAAGGGACTAGCGGGAGTGGCTATGAGCAGTTCTTC. Protein product: CASSQGTSGSGYEQFF.

This clone was picked up one time. The DNA for the CDR3 is TGTGCCATCAGTGAAGGGACAGGAGGAACCTACGAGCAGTACTTC. It translates to CAISEGTGGTYEQYF. V is TRBV10-3 and J is TRBJ2-7; 8 bases match TRBD1. This CDR3 has 15 amino acids. Trimming at V came to 3 bases and at J to 2 bases, leaving 6 bases not matched to a gene. Looked up from germline, CDR1 is ENHRY and CDR2 is SYGVKD.

The chain carries TRBV4-1 and TRBJ2-1; D unresolved. CDR3 size: 14 residues. Germline assignment: CDR1 MGHRA and CDR2 YSYEKL. V was trimmed by 0 bases and J by 12 bases, leaving 15 bases between them. The CDR3 DNA reads TGCGCCAGCAGCCAAGATCGAGGTAGAGGCAGGCAGTTCTTC. Its protein is CASSQDRGRGRQFF.

This clone was found a few times. The chain links TRBV28 to TRBJ1-5, with unresolved D. Germline V gene sequence: CDR1 MDHEN, CDR2 SYDVKM. With 7 bases removed from V and 2 bases from J, the gap between germline ends came to 12 bases. The CDR3 covers 14 residues. The CDR3 loop is CASTFRAGNQPQHF. The CDR3 DNA reads as TGTGCCAGCACCTTTCGCGCGGGCAATCAGCCCCAGCATTTT.

The chain recombines TRBV7-6 with TRBJ2-7; TRBD2 matches 8 bases. The CDR3 is 15 residues long. V lost 5 bases, J lost 2 bases, and 8 bases stayed unmatched. Germline V lookup: CDR1 SGHVS, CDR2 FNYEAQ. The CDR3 here is CASSPTSGLTYEQYF. The CDR3 DNA follows: TGTGCCAGCAGCCCCACTAGCGGCCTAACCTACGAGCAGTACTTC. The whole variable domain, remainder taken from reference TRBV7-6 and TRBJ2-7, is GAGVSQSPRYKVTKRGQDVALRCDPISGHVSLYWYRQALGQGPEFLTYFNYEAQQDKSGLPNDRFSAERPEGSISTLTIQRTEQRDSAMYRCASSPTSGLTYEQYFGPGTRLTVT.

The J gene is TRBJ1-2, the V gene TRBV4-1; D is undetermined. The V end was cut by 1 base, the J end by 0 bases, with 6 bases between. The CDR3 has 14 residues. The germline V gene has CDR1 MGHRA and CDR2 YSYEKL. CDR3 region: CASSQGSANYGYTF. The CDR3 nucleotides read TGCGCCAGCAGCCAAGGGTCGGCTAACTATGGCTACACCTTC.

This clone appeared once. The chain links TRBV5-6 to TRBJ1-1, with 8 bases matching TRBD1. CDR1 and CDR2 (germline): SGHDT, YYEEEE. This CDR3 has 15 residues. V trimming: 4 bases; J trimming: 4 bases; junction bases outside the gene matches: 9. CDR3 nucleotide sequence: TGTGCCAGCAGCCCCAAACGGACAGGGCCCACTGAAGCTTTCTTT. Protein product: CASSPKRTGPTEAFF.

The chain joins TRBV7-8 to TRBJ1-1; 11 bases fit TRBD1. In germline, CDR1 is SGHVS, CDR2 FQNEAQ. The CDR3 has 16 residues. V lost 7 bases and J lost 0; bases outside the gene matches: 7. In nucleotides, the CDR3 is TGTGCCAGCACCTTGGGGACAGGGGGGTTGAACACTGAAGCTTTCTTT. This encodes CASTLGTGGLNTEAFF.

The chain joins TRBV5-1 to TRBJ2-7; D call uncertain. This CDR3 is built from 16 residues. V lost 5 bases to trimming and J lost 6 bases, with 24 bases between them. Germline V CDR1 and CDR2: SGHRS, YFSETQ. Here the CDR3 reads CASRPTDRHAVIEQYF. The DNA for the CDR3 is TGCGCCAGCAGACCAACGGATAGACACGCAGTAATCGAGCAGTACTTC.

The table lists this clone with a count of one. This chain joins TRBV2 and TRBJ2-5; 12 positions match TRBD2. J was trimmed by 0 bases and V by 8 bases; bases with no gene match: 4. The CDR3 runs 15 residues. Germline lookup yields CDR1 SNHLY and CDR2 FYNNEI. CDR3 DNA: TGTGCCAGCGACGGACTAGCGGGAAACCAAGAGACCCAGTACTTC. It codes for CASDGLAGNQETQYF.

This clone was observed a single time. The chain joins TRBV3-1 (or the pseudogene TRBV3-2) to TRBJ1-6; the D is unclear. V was trimmed by 1 base and J by 6 bases, leaving 16 bases between them. Germline-derived CDR1 and CDR2 are LGHDT and YNNKEL (reference sequence). The CDR3 is 17 amino acids. CDR3 DNA sequence: TGTGCCAGCAGCCAAGTTGCCGGTTGGGGAGGTAATTCACCCCTCCACTTT. As protein: CASSQVAGWGGNSPLHF.

In nucleotides, the CDR3 is TGTGCCAGCAGAAAAACCGGGACACCCAACACTGAAGCTTTCTTT. This sequence encodes CASRKTGTPNTEAFF. This chain uses TRBV5-5 with TRBJ1-1, with D perhaps matching TRBD1 (6 bases). Germline V gene lookup returns CDR1 SGHKS and CDR2 YYEKEE (reference sequence). The CDR3 is made up of 15 amino acids. V was clipped by 5 bases and J by 2 bases, with 16 bases between them. Together with reference TRBV5-5 and TRBJ1-1, the CDR3 gives the full variable domain: DAGVTQSPTHLIKTRGQQVTLRCSPISGHKSVSWYQQVLGQGPQFIFQYYEKEERGRGNFPDRFSARQFPNYSSELNVNALLLGDSALYLCASRKTGTPNTEAFFGQGTRLTVV.

The CDR3 sequence: CASSTIGQGYGYTF. DNA of the CDR3: TGCGCCAGCAGCACGATCGGACAGGGGTATGGCTACACCTTC. The chain employs TRBV5-1 and TRBJ1-2, with TRBD1 matching 9 bases. Per the germline V gene, CDR1 is SGHRS and CDR2 is YFSETQ. The CDR3 totals 14 residues. J was trimmed by 5 bases and V by 4 bases; bases with no gene match: 6.

The chain has TRBV18 and TRBJ1-2; 7 bases line up with TRBD1. Germline CDR1 and CDR2: KGHSH and LQKENI. Unmatched junction bases numbered 3, after V lost 2 bases and J lost 3 bases. The CDR3 runs 14 residues. The CDR3 nucleotides are TGTGCCAGCTCACCAGACAGGGCGGACTATGGCTACACCTTC. Translated: CASSPDRADYGYTF.